Listed below are T cell receptor beta chains from one sample, sequenced in a study of T cells in Graves' hyperthyroidism and ophthalmopathy. MiXCR, applied by TCRdb to the multiplex PCR reads, yields one record per CDR3 protein. The table has about 340,000 distinct CDR3 sequences, 15% to 20% seen once. The sample was blood. These receptors came from a woman aged 45-59 years with Graves' hyperthyroidism. The CDR3 runs from the conserved cysteine through the conserved F or W. The order of the fields is J gene, V gene, D gene, clone size, CDR3 protein, CDR3 DNA. D genes are given only for firm matches. Size is stated for part of the rows, as once, few or many counts, or as a class when the clone is expanded.

J: TRBJ2-2; V: TRBV2; D: TRBD2; size: NA; CDR3: CASSSRGGGTNTVIYTGELFF; DNA: TGTGCCAGCAGCTCCCGGGGGGGAGGAACGAATACCGTAATTTACACCGGGGAGCTGTTTTTT
J: TRBJ2-3; V: TRBV29-1; D: TRBD1; size: few; CDR3: CSVEETGDTDTQYF; DNA: TGCAGCGTTGAGGAGACAGGGGACACAGATACGCAGTATTTT
J: TRBJ2-5; V: TRBV5-1; D: NA; size: few; CDR3: CASSLAGAQETQYF; DNA: TGCGCCAGCAGCTTGGCTGGCGCCCAAGAGACCCAGTACTTC
J: TRBJ1-1; V: TRBV7-6; D: NA; size: few; CDR3: CASSQAGVLNTEAFF; DNA: TGTGCCAGCAGCCAGGCGGGGGTGTTGAACACTGAAGCTTTCTTT
J: TRBJ1-5; V: TRBV20-1; D: TRBD1; size: NA; CDR3: CSAIPGTGDRGPQHF; DNA: TGCAGTGCCATTCCCGGGACAGGGGATCGAGGGCCCCAGCATTTT
J: TRBJ2-7; V: TRBV25-1; D: NA; size: NA; CDR3: CASSETTSYEQYF; DNA: TGTGCCAGCAGTGAGACCACCTCCTACGAGCAGTACTTC
J: TRBJ1-5; V: TRBV6-2/TRBV6-3; D: NA; size: NA; CDR3: CASNRVYSNQPQHF; DNA: TGTGCCAGCAATAGAGTCTATAGCAATCAGCCCCAGCATTTT
J: TRBJ2-3; V: TRBV15; D: TRBD2; size: NA; CDR3: CAASRDWLAGGTDTQYF; DNA: TGTGCCGCCAGCAGAGATTGGTTAGCGGGAGGCACAGATACGCAGTATTTT
J: TRBJ2-3; V: TRBV18; D: TRBD2; size: NA; CDR3: CASLPPSGGTDTQYF; DNA: TGTGCCAGCCTCCCCCCCAGCGGGGGTACAGATACGCAGTATTTT
J: TRBJ1-3; V: TRBV5-1; D: TRBD1; size: NA; CDR3: CASSLRGTGRNTIYF; DNA: TGCGCCAGCAGCTTGCGGGGGACAGGGCGAAACACCATATATTTT
J: TRBJ2-2; V: TRBV7-2; D: NA; size: NA; CDR3: CASSLKVTDTGELFF; DNA: TGTGCCAGCAGCTTGAAGGTTACGGACACCGGGGAGCTGTTTTTT
J: TRBJ2-7; V: TRBV28; D: TRBD2; size: many; CDR3: CASSTPRREVFYEQYF; DNA: TGTGCCAGCAGTACGCCGCGGCGGGAGGTTTTCTACGAGCAGTACTTC
J: TRBJ2-1; V: TRBV6-1; D: TRBD2; size: NA; CDR3: CASSPGLAGTNEQFF; DNA: TGTGCCAGCAGCCCGGGGCTAGCGGGCACCAATGAGCAGTTCTTC